Detailed here is one TCR beta chain. From the RT-PCR reads, TCRdb called clonotypes with MiXCR, one entry per CDR3 protein. The sample records around 490,000 distinct CDR3 sequences, 6.5% to 8% being singletons. There are 14 residues in the CDR3. CDR1 and CDR2 from the germline V gene are MGHDK and SYGVNS. The ends were cut back, 1 base at V and 4 bases at J, with 10 bases in the middle. The data stem from a study of response to subunit inactivated influenza vaccine. The sequencing here drew on PBMCs from blood, taken about 24 months after vaccination. This chain uses TRBV25-1 with TRBJ1-1; possible D gene TRBD1, 5 bases. The clonotype originates from a man in his fifties or sixties who received an inactivated influenza vaccine. CDR3 sequence reads: CASSESRVGTEAFF. The CDR3 DNA reads TGTGCCAGCAGTGAATCCAGGGTAGGCACTGAAGCTTTCTTT.